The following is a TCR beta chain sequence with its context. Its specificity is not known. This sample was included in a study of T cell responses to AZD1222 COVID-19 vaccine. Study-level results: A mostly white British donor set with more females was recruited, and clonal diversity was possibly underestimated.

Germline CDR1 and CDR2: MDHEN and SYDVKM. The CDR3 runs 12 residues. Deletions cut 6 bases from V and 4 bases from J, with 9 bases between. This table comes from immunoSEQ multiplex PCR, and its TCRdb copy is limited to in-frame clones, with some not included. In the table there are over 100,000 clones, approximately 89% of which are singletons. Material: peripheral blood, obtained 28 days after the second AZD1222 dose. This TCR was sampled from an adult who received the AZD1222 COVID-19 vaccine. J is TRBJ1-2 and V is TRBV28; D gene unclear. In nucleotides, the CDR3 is TGTGCCAGCAGCTTAACCAGCTATGGCTACACCTTC. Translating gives CASSLTSYGYTF.